This T cell receptor beta chain stems from a study of T cells in Graves' hyperthyroidism and ophthalmopathy. At the level of the study: Any treatment followed the collection of peripheral blood at initial diagnosis.

V lost 6 bases and J lost 7, with 9 bases in between. The CDR3 has 11 residues. Germline V gene data show CDR1 as SGHTA and CDR2 as FQGNSA. Overall study results and limits: Most expanded thyroid clonotypes above 0.001 recurred in blood.

Investigators excluded patients with uncontrolled infection, other autoimmune disease, pregnancy or lactation. In making diagnoses, clinical symptoms, serum thyroxine and TRAb, thyroid ultrasound and orbital computed tomography were all used. In its sample, this clonotype was seen many times. As yet, its antigen is unknown. TCR beta CDR3 region amplification was performed from RNA transcripts. First-round RT-PCR with HTBI primers amplified the TCR CDR3 region. Each CDR3 protein is one row after TCRdb ran MiXCR on the multiplex PCR reads. The repertoire consists of 700,000 to 850,000 distinct CDR3 sequences, with just over 35% occurring once and the leading ten covering around a third.

The chain combines TRBV7-2 with TRBJ2-5; maybe TRBD2 (5 bases). Sequencing was done on a sample of blood. The receptor's source is a woman between 40 and 55 years old with Graves' hyperthyroidism. The CDR3 DNA reads as TGTGCCAGCAGGGACTCGGGGACCCAGTACTTC. It translates to CASRDSGTQYF.